This T cell receptor (beta chain) was recorded in a study of memory B cells and T cells in multiple sclerosis. The CDR3 has 15 amino acids. Germline values: CDR1 MNHNS, CDR2 SASEGT. Trimming took 4 bases from V and 0 from J, leaving 10 bases between them. Overall study findings and caveats: Compartments had unequal clone-set sizes, affecting shared clonotype counts.

Sequenced by immunoSEQ multiplex PCR; TCRdb stores in-frame clones only, minus some. This sample has 11,000 or so clones, with just under 85% found just once. Stimulus-free culture yielded autoproliferating CFSE-dim and non-proliferating CFSE-high T cells, each sequenced separately. Cultures began with about 50 million CFSE-labeled PBMCs, unstimulated for 6 to 7 days, with replicate wells pooled. In regard to this clone: Its specificity is not known.

V usage is TRBV6-1 and J usage is TRBJ1-3, with a weak D call TRBD1 (5 bases). This clonotype was sampled from a human donor with multiple sclerosis. Material for sequencing was PBMCs from blood kept in culture. This chain's CDR3 is CASSVDSGSGNTIYF. The DNA for the CDR3 is TGTGCCAGCAGTGTAGACAGTGGCTCTGGAAACACCATATATTTT.